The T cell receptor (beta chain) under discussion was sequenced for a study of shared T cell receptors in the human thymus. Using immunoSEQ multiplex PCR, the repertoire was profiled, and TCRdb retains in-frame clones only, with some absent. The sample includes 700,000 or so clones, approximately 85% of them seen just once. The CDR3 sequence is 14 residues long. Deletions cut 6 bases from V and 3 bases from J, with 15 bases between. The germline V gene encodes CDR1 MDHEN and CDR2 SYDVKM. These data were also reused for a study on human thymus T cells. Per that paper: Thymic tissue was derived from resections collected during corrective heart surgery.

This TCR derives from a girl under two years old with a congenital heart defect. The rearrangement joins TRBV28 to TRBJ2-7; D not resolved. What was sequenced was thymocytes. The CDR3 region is CASRFTDTSYEQYF. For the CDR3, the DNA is TGTGCCAGCAGGTTTACCGACACCAGCTACGAGCAGTACTTC.